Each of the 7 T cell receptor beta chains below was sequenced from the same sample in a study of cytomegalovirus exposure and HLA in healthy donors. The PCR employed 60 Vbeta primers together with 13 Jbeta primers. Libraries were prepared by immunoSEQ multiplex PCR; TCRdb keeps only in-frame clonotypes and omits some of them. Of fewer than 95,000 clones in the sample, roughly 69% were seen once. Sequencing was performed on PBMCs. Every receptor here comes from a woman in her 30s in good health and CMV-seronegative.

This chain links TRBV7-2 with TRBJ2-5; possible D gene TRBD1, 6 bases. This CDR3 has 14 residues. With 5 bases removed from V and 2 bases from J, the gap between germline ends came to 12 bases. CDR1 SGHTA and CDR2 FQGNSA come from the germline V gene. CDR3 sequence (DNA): TGTGCCAGCAGCCGGACAGTTTCGCAAGAGACCCAGTACTTC. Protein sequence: CASSRTVSQETQYF.

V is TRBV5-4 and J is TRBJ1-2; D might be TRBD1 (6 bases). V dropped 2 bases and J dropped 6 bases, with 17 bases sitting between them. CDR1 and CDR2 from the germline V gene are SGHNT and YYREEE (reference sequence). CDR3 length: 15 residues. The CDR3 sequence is CASSFNLPGVDGYTF. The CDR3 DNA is TGTGCCAGCAGCTTTAATCTGCCAGGGGTGGATGGCTACACCTTC.

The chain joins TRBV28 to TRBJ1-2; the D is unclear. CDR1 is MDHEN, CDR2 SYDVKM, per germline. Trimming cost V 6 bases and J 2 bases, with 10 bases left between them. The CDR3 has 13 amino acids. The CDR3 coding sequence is TGTGCCAGCAGCCTACAGCGGAACTATGGCTACACCTTC. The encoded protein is CASSLQRNYGYTF.

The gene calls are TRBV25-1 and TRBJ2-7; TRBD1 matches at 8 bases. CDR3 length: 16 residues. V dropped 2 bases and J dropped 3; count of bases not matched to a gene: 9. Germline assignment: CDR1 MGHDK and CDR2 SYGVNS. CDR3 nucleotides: TGTGCCAGCAGTGAACGTCTGGCAGGGGGCTTCTACGAGCAGTACTTC. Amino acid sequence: CASSERLAGGFYEQYF.

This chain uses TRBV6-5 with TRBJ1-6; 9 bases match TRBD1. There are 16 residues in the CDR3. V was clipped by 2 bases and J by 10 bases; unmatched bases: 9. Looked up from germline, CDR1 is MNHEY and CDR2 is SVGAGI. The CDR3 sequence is CASSYGSGTGPSPLHF. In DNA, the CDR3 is TGTGCCAGCAGTTACGGATCCGGGACAGGGCCCTCACCCCTCCACTTT.

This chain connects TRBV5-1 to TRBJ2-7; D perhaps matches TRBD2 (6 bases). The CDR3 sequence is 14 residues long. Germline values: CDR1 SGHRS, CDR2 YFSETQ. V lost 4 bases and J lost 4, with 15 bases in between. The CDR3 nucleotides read TGCGCCAGCAGCGCCCGGGACTTTTTTTACGAGCAGTACTTC. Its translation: CASSARDFFYEQYF. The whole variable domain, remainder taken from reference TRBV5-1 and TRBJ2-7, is KAGVTQTPRYLIKTRGQQVTLSCSPISGHRSVSWYQQTPGQGLQFLFEYFSETQRNKGNFPGRFSGRQFSNSRSEMNVSTLELGDSALYLCASSARDFFYEQYFGPGTRLTVT.

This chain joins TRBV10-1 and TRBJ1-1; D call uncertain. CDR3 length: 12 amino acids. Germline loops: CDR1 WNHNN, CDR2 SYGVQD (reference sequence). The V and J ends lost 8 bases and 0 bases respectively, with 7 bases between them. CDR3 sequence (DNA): TGCGCCAGCTCAGGTTTGAACACTGAAGCTTTCTTT. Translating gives CASSGLNTEAFF.